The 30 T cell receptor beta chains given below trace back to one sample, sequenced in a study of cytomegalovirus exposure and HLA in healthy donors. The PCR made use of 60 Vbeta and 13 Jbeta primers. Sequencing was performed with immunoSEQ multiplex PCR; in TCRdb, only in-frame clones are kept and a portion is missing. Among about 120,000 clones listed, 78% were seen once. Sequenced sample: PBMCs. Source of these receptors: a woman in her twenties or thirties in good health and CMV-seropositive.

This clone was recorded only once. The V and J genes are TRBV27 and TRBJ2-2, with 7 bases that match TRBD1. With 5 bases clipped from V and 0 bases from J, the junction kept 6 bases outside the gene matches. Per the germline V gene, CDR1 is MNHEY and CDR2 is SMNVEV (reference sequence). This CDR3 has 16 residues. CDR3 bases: TGTGCCAGCAGTACGCGACAGGGAACGAACACCGGGGAGCTGTTTTTT. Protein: CASSTRQGTNTGELFF.

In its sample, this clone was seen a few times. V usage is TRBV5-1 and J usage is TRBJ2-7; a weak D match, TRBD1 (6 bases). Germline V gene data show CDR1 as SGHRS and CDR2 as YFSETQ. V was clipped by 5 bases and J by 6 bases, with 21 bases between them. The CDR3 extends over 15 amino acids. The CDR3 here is CASRPTTGDWIEQYF. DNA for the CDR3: TGCGCCAGCAGGCCCACGACAGGCGATTGGATCGAGCAGTACTTC.

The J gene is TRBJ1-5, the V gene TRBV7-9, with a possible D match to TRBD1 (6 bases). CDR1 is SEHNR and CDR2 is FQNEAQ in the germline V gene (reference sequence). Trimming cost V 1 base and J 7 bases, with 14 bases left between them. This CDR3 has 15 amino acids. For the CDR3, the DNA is TGTGCCAGCAGCTTAGGGGGGCAGGGAAACCAGCCCCAGCATTTT. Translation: CASSLGGQGNQPQHF.

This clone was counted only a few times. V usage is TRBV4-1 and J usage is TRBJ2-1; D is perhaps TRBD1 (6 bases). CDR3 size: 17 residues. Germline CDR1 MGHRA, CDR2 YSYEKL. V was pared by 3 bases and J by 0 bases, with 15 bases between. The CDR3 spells CASSHEGWGRSYNEQFF. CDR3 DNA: TGCGCCAGCAGCCATGAGGGGTGGGGGCGCTCCTACAATGAGCAGTTCTTC.

The CDR3 DNA is TGTGCCAGTAGTATGCGGGACAGGCGGTACTATGGCTACACCTTC. This translates into CASSMRDRRYYGYTF. V usage is TRBV19 and J usage is TRBJ1-2; 8 bases agree with TRBD1. CDR1 LNHDA and CDR2 SQIVND come from the germline V gene (reference sequence). V was clipped by 3 bases and J by 3 bases; unmatched bases: 6. The CDR3 loop spans 15 amino acids.

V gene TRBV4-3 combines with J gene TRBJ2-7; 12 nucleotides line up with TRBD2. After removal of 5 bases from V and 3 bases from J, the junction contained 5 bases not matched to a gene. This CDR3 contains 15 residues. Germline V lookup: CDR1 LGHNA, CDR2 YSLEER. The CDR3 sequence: CASSSLAGGHYEQYF. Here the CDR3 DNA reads TGCGCCAGCAGCTCCCTAGCGGGGGGGCACTACGAGCAGTACTTC.

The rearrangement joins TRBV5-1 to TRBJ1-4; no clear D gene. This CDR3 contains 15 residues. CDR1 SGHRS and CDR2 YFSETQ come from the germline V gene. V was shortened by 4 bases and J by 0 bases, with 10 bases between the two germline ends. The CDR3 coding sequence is TGCGCCAGCAGCCCCCGACTTGCAACTAATGAAAAACTGTTTTTT. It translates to CASSPRLATNEKLFF.

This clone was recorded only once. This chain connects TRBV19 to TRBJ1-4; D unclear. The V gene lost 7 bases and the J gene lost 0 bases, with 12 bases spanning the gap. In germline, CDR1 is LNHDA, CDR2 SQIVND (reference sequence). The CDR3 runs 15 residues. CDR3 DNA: TGTGCCAGTAATATGAGAAGTGCAACTAATGAAAAACTGTTTTTT. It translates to CASNMRSATNEKLFF.

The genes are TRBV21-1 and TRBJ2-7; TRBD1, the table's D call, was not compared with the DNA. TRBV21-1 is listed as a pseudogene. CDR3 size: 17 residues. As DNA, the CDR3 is TGTGCCAGCAGCAAAGGGGAAGGGGGACAGGGTTACTACGAGCAGTACTTC. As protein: CASSKGEGGQGYYEQYF.

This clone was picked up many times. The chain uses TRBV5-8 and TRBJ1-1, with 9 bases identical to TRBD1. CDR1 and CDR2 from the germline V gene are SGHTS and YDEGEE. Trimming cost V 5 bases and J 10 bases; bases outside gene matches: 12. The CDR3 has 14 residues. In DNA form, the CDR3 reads TGTGCCAGCAGTCTCACGACAGGGGGAAGTCGAGCTTTCTTT. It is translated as CASSLTTGGSRAFF.

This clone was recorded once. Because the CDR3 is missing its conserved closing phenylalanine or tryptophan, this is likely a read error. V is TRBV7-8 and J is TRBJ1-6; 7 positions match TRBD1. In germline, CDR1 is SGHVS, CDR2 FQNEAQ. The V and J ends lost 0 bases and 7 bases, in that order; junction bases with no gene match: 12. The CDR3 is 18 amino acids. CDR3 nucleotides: TGTGCCAGCAGCTTAGCCTTCATTCAGGAAGGGGGCAATTCACCCCTCCACCTT. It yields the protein CASSLAFIQEGGNSPLHL.

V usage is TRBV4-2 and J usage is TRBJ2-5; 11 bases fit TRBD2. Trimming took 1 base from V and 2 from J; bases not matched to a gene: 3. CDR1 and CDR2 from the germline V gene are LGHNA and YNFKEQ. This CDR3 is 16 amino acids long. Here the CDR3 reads CASSQGGTSGQETQYF. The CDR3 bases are TGTGCCAGCAGCCAAGGCGGGACTAGCGGACAAGAGACCCAGTACTTC.

The CDR3 sequence: CASSLQGARGRQYF. As DNA, the CDR3 is TGTGCCAGCAGCCTCCAGGGGGCGCGGGGTAGGCAGTACTTC. The chain uses TRBV4-2 and TRBJ2-7; 8 nucleotides match TRBD1. This CDR3 has 14 residues. V was pared by 4 bases and J by 9 bases, with 11 bases of the junction left unmatched. Germline V gene sequence: CDR1 LGHNA, CDR2 YNFKEQ.

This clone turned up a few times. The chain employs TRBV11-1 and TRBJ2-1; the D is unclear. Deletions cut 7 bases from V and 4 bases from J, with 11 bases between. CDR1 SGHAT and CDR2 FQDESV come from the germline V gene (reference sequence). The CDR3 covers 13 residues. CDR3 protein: CASTLPGYNEQFF. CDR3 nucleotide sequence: TGTGCCAGCACCCTTCCGGGTTACAATGAGCAGTTCTTC.

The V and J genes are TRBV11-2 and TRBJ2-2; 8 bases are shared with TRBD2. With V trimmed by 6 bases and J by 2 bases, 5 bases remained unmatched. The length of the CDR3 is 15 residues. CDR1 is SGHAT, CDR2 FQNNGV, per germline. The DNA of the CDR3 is TGTGCCAGCAGTCGAGCGGGGGCCAACACCGGGGAGCTGTTTTTT. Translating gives CASSRAGANTGELFF.

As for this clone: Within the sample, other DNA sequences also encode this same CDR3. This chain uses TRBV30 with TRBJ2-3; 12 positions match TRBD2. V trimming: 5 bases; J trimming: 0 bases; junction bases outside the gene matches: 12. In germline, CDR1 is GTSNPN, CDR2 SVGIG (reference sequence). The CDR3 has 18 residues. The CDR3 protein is CAWWAPGLAGGSTDTQYF. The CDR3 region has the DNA TGTGCCTGGTGGGCGCCGGGGCTAGCGGGGGGGAGCACAGATACGCAGTATTTT. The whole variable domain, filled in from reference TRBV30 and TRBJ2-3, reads SQTIHQWPATLVQPVGSPLSLECTVEGTSNPNLYWYRQAAGRGLQLLFYSVGIGQISSEVPQNLSASRPQDRQFILSSKKLLLSDSGFYLCAWWAPGLAGGSTDTQYFGPGTRLTVL.

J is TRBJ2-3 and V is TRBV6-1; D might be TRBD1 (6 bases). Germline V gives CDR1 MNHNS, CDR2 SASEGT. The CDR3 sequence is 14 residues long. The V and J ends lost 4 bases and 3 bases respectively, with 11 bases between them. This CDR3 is CASSVGQGTDTQYF. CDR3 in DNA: TGTGCCAGCAGTGTCGGGCAGGGGACAGATACGCAGTATTTT.

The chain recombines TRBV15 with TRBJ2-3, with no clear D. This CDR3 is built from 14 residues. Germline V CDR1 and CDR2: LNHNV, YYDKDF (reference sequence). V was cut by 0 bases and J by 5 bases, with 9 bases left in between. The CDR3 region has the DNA TGTGCCACCAGCAGAGACAAATCCGGAGATACGCAGTATTTT. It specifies CATSRDKSGDTQYF. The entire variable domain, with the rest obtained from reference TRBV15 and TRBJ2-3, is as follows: DAMVIQNPRYQVTQFGKPVTLSCSQTLNHNVMYWYQQKSSQAPKLLFHYYDKDFNNEADTPDNFQSRRPNTSFCFLDIRSPGLGDTAMYLCATSRDKSGDTQYFGPGTRLTVL.

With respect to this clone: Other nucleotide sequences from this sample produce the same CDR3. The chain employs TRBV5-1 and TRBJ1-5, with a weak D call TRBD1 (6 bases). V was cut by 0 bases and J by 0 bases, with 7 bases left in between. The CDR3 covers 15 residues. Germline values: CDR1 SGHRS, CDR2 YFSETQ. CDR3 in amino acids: CASSLAGDSNQPQHF. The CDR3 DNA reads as TGCGCCAGCAGCTTGGCAGGGGATAGCAATCAGCCCCAGCATTTT.

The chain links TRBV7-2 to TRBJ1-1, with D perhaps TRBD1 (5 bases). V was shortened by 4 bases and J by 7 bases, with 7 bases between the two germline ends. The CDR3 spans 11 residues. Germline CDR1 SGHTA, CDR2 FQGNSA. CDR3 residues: CASSYDSEAFF. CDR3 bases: TGTGCCAGCAGCTACGACAGTGAAGCTTTCTTT.

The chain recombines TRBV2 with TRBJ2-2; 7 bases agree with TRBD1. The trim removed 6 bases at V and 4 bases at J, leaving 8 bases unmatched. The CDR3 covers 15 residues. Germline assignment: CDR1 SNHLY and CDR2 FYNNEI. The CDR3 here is CASRDTGVGTGELFF. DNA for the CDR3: TGTGCCAGCAGGGACACAGGGGTAGGCACCGGGGAGCTGTTTTTT. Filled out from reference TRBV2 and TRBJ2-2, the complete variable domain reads EPEVTQTPSHQVTQMGQEVILRCVPISNHLYFYWYRQILGQKVEFLVSFYNNEISEKSEIFDDQFSVERPDGSNFTLKIRSTKLEDSAMYFCASRDTGVGTGELFFGEGSRLTVL.

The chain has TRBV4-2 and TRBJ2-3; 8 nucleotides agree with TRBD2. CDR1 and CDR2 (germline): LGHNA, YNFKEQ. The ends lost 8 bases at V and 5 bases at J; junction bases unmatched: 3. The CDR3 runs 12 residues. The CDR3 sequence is CASRRGGDTQYF. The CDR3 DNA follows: TGTGCCAGCCGTCGGGGGGGAGATACGCAGTATTTT.

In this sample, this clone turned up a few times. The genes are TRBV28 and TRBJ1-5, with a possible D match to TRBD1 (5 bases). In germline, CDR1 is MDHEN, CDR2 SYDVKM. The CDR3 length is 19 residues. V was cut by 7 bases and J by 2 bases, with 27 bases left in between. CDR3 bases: TGTGCCAGCAATCGACAGTTTATAATATGGGTCGATGGCAATCAGCCCCAGCATTTT. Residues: CASNRQFIIWVDGNQPQHF.

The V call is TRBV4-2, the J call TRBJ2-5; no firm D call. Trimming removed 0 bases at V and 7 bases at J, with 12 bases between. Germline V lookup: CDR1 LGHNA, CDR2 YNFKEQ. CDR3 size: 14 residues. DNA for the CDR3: TGTGCCAGCAGCCAAGAATCAAAGCGCGGGACCCAGTACTTC. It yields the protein CASSQESKRGTQYF.

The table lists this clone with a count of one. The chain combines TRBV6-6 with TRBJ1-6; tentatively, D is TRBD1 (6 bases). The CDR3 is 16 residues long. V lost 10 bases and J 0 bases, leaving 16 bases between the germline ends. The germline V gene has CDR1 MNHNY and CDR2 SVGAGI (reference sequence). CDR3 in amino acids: CATGGGLSSYNSPLHF. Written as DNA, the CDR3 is TGTGCCACCGGGGGGGGGCTCAGCTCCTATAATTCACCCCTCCACTTT.

The CDR3 coding sequence is TGTGCCAGCAGTTTCTCTAGCGTGAGCGTAGGTTGGGCGGGTACGCAGTATTTT. Translation gives CASSFSSVSVGWAGTQYF. The chain recombines TRBV28 with TRBJ2-3; perhaps TRBD2 as D (6 bases). V lost 3 bases and J 8 bases, leaving 27 bases between the germline ends. The CDR3 is 18 amino acids. Looked up from germline, CDR1 is MDHEN and CDR2 is SYDVKM.

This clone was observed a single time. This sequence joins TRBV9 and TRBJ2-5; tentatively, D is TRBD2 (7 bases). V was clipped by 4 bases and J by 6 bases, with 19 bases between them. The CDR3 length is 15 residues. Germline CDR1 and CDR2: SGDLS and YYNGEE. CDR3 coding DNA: TGTGCCAGCAGCCCCGGGGGGCTCGAGAGTAAGACCCAGTACTTC. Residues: CASSPGGLESKTQYF.

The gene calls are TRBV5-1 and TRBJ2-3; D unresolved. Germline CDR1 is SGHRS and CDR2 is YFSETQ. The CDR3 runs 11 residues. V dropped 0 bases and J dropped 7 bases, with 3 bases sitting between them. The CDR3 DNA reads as TGCGCCAGCAGCTTGGATAATACGCAGTATTTT. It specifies CASSLDNTQYF.

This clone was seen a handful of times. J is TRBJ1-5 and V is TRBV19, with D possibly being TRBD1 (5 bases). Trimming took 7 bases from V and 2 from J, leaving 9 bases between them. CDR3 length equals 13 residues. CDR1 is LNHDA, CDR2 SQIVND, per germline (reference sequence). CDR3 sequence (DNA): TGTGCCAGTAAAGGGGTGGGCAATCAGCCCCAGCATTTT. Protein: CASKGVGNQPQHF.

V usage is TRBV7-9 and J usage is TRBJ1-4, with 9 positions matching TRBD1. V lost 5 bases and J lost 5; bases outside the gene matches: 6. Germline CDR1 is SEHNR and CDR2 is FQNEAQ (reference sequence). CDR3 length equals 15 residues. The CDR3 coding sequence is TGTGCCAGCAGCCTCCCGACAGGGGGGAATGAAAAACTGTTTTTT. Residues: CASSLPTGGNEKLFF. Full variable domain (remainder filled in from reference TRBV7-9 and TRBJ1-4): DTGVSQNPRHKITKRGQNVTFRCDPISEHNRLYWYRQTLGQGPEFLTYFQNEAQLEKSRLLSDRFSAERPKGSFSTLEIQRTEQGDSAMYLCASSLPTGGNEKLFFGSGTQLSVL.